The following is a TCR beta chain sequence with its context. What it recognizes is unknown. This table comes from immunoSEQ multiplex PCR, and its TCRdb copy is limited to in-frame clones, with some not included. The sample includes about 120,000 clones, over 75% of them seen just once. Germline trimming cut 5 bases from V and 5 bases from J; bases unmatched to any gene: 10. The CDR3 length is 16 residues. Germline assignment: CDR1 PRHDT and CDR2 FYEKMQ (reference sequence). This sample was taken from a study of T cell responses to AZD1222 COVID-19 vaccine. Study conclusions and caveats: CD4 TCRs associated with vaccination spanned spike, dominating at 160-218 and 743-854. Among spike-specific TCRs, nearly half reportedly target unmutated variant regions. Most donors were white British, females outnumbered males, and clonal diversity was possibly underestimated. In all cases, repertoires were sampled only after the peak T cell response.

This specimen was peripheral blood, taken 28 days after the second dose of the MenACWY control vaccine. V and J are TRBV13 and TRBJ2-3, with 10 bases lining up with TRBD2. This TCR derives from an adult who received the MenACWY meningococcal vaccine as a control. CDR3 residues: CASSRGTGLALDTQYF. For the CDR3, the DNA is TGTGCCAGCAGCCGGGGTACGGGACTAGCGTTAGATACGCAGTATTTT.